These 15 T cell receptor beta chains were sequenced from one sample in a study of control samples from healthy donors and cancer patients. Assay: immunoSEQ multiplex PCR; the TCRdb copy retains only in-frame clones and omits some. The sample yields around 160,000 clones, 93% seen once. Sequencing was performed on blood. Receptor source: a man aged 18 to 29 in good health.

A remark on this clone: Other DNA sequences in this sample translate to the same CDR3. This chain uses TRBV12-3 or TRBV12-4 with TRBJ2-5; D call uncertain. The CDR3 is 12 amino acids. The V gene lost 5 bases and the J gene lost 2 bases, with 6 bases spanning the gap. The CDR3 is CASSPPQETQYF. The CDR3 region has the DNA TGTGCCAGCAGTCCTCCTCAAGAGACCCAGTACTTC.

The chain employs TRBV5-6 and TRBJ1-2; 8 nucleotides agree with TRBD1. CDR3 length: 16 residues. The ends lost 2 bases at V and 4 bases at J; junction bases unmatched: 10. Germline V lookup: CDR1 SGHDT, CDR2 YYEEEE. CDR3 loop: CASSFETGVKGYGYTF. The CDR3 nucleotides are TGTGCCAGCAGCTTCGAGACAGGGGTAAAGGGCTATGGCTACACCTTC.

The chain recombines TRBV13 with TRBJ2-7; 8 bases fit TRBD2. Germline-derived CDR1 and CDR2 are PRHDT and FYEKMQ (reference sequence). J lost 4 bases, V lost 5 bases, and 10 bases had no gene match. The CDR3 has 15 amino acids. The CDR3 nucleotides are TGTGCCAGCAGCCCCCGTACTAGCGGATGGTACGAGCAGTACTTC. Encoded protein: CASSPRTSGWYEQYF.

V gene TRBV3-1 (or the pseudogene TRBV3-2) combines with J gene TRBJ2-7; D possibly corresponds to TRBD1 (5 bases). Germline V CDR1 and CDR2: LGHDT, YNNKEL (reference sequence). The CDR3 covers 15 residues. The germline V and J ends were trimmed by 1 base and 3 bases, with 13 bases remaining between them. The CDR3 DNA sequence: TGTGCCAGCAGCCAAGTACCCGGGCAGGGCTACGAGCAGTACTTC. Protein sequence: CASSQVPGQGYEQYF.

V usage is TRBV30 and J usage is TRBJ1-2; unclear D gene. Between the trimmed V and J ends, which lost 0 bases and 5 bases, there was a span of 13 bases. CDR3 length equals 14 residues. The germline gives CDR1 GTSNPN, CDR2 SVGIG (reference sequence). CDR3 DNA sequence: TGTGCCTGGAGTGTCCGGCGAACAATGTATGGCTACACCTTC. It yields the protein CAWSVRRTMYGYTF.

The chain uses TRBV13 and TRBJ2-3; maybe TRBD2 (6 bases). Germline CDR1 PRHDT, CDR2 FYEKMQ (reference sequence). This CDR3 region has 17 residues. V lost 5 bases, J lost 3 bases, and 21 bases lay in between. The CDR3 coding sequence is TGTGCCAGCAGCGAAAACAGCAGACCGGGGAGGACAGATACGCAGTATTTT. It encodes CASSENSRPGRTDTQYF.

J is TRBJ2-3 and V is TRBV27; no clear D gene. The V end was cut by 5 bases, the J end by 6 bases, with 9 bases between. The CDR3 is 12 amino acids. Looked up from germline, CDR1 is MNHEY and CDR2 is SMNVEV (reference sequence). CDR3 in DNA: TGTGCCAGCAGTCCCGCAAGTGATACGCAGTATTTT. Protein: CASSPASDTQYF.

The chain uses TRBV6-5 and TRBJ2-3; D is tentatively TRBD1 or TRBD2 (5 bases each). The CDR3 is 15 residues long. Germline CDR1 is MNHEY and CDR2 is SVGAGI. V dropped 3 bases and J dropped 0 bases, with 10 bases sitting between them. CDR3: CASSYGGSSTDTQYF. CDR3 coding DNA: TGTGCCAGCAGTTATGGGGGATCTAGCACAGATACGCAGTATTTT.

This chain joins TRBV6-4 and TRBJ2-3; possibly TRBD2 for D (7 bases). This CDR3 region has 15 residues. Germline-derived CDR1 and CDR2 are MRHNA and SNTAGT. V lost 6 bases and J lost 2, with 15 bases in between. DNA for the CDR3: TGTGCCAGCAGCCCTAGGGGGGGCTCCACAGATACGCAGTATTTT. Translation gives CASSPRGGSTDTQYF.

The chain links TRBV29-1 to TRBJ2-1; unclear D gene. Per the germline V gene, CDR1 is SQVTM and CDR2 is ANQGSEA. The CDR3 consists of 19 residues. The V end was cut by 0 bases, the J end by 7 bases, with 28 bases between. CDR3: CSVEDVSERVVFGENEQFF. Written as DNA, the CDR3 is TGCAGCGTTGAAGATGTATCCGAACGGGTGGTTTTTGGAGAAAATGAGCAGTTCTTC.

The V call is TRBV19, the J call TRBJ2-3; tentative D call: TRBD2 (6 bases). The V gene's germline CDR1 is LNHDA and CDR2 SQIVND (reference sequence). V lost 5 bases and J 4 bases, leaving 13 bases between the germline ends. The CDR3 is 14 amino acids. The CDR3 DNA reads TGTGCCAGTAGTTCCCGACTAGAATCAGATACGCAGTATTTT. It codes for CASSSRLESDTQYF.

The chain couples TRBV24-1 to TRBJ1-5; 11 bases are a match to TRBD1. The CDR3 has 15 residues. The J segment lost 7 bases and the V segment lost 10 bases, leaving 11 bases of the junction unmatched. Germline loops: CDR1 KGHDR, CDR2 SFDVKD. CDR3 residues: CATYRDGTGGQPQHF. CDR3 DNA sequence: TGTGCCACTTATCGGGACGGGACAGGGGGACAGCCCCAGCATTTT.

The chain recombines TRBV19 with TRBJ1-1, with no clear D. V lost 0 bases and J lost 2, with 7 bases in between. Germline assignment: CDR1 LNHDA and CDR2 SQIVND (reference sequence). CDR3 length equals 14 residues. The CDR3 DNA sequence: TGTGCCAGTAGTATAGAGGGGTTCAACACTGAAGCTTTCTTT. Translation gives CASSIEGFNTEAFF.

This chain joins TRBV10-3 and TRBJ2-5; 8 nucleotides line up with TRBD1. This CDR3 spans 18 amino acids. The junction had 15 bases not matched to a gene; V was cut back by 5 bases and J by 1 base. The germline gives CDR1 ENHRY, CDR2 SYGVKD. The CDR3 here is CAISLDRVGSMGQETQYF. In nucleotides, the CDR3 is TGTGCCATCAGTTTGGACAGGGTGGGAAGCATGGGCCAAGAGACCCAGTACTTC.

The V and J genes are TRBV10-3 and TRBJ2-6; no clear D gene. Between the trimmed V and J ends, which lost 2 bases and 1 base, there was a span of 9 bases. CDR3 length equals 16 residues. Germline V CDR1 and CDR2: ENHRY, SYGVKD. The CDR3 DNA is TGTGCCATCAGTGAGCTCGAGATATCTGGGGCCAACGTCCTGACTTTC. This sequence encodes CAISELEISGANVLTF.